This TCR beta chain was found in a study of graft-versus-host responses after intestinal transplantation. Sequencing used immunoSEQ multiplex PCR; TCRdb keeps in-frame clones, though not all of them. Of about 40,000 clones listed, roughly 86% were seen once; the top ten hold around 6.9%. Trimming removed 1 base from V and 5 bases from J, with 12 bases in between. CDR3 length equals 14 residues. Germline assignment: CDR1 MNHNS and CDR2 SASEGT. As for this clone: Its specificity is not known.

Study-level findings and limits: Present in recipient marrow, GvH clones included some that appeared first in ileum or blood. Maximum circulating GvH clone levels tracked with early post-transplant HvG decreases.

The sequence was collected from a human patient who received an intestinal transplant, so some T cells may come from the graft donor. V and J are TRBV6-1 and TRBJ2-7; no clear D gene. The material sequenced was PBMCs, taken approximately 270 days after transplant. CDR3 nucleotide sequence: TGTGCCAGCAGTGAAGGTGGCAGGATCAACGAGCAGTACTTC. Its protein is CASSEGGRINEQYF.